The 23 T cell receptor beta chains in this list originate from one sample, sequenced in a study of blood T cell repertoires in COVID-19. Here immunoSEQ multiplex PCR was the method, and the copy in TCRdb shows in-frame clones only, minus some. The data contain some 320,000 clones, around 90% of them singletons. The sequenced material came from PBMCs or T cells enriched from blood (not recorded which). These receptors were obtained from a man aged 55 to 70 who had recovered from COVID-19.

The V and J genes are TRBV29-1 and TRBJ2-7; D possibly corresponds to TRBD2 (7 bases). Germline assignment: CDR1 SQVTM and CDR2 ANQGSEA. The CDR3 contains 15 residues. Trimming took off 1 base at V and 6 bases at J, with 19 bases between the two ends. In DNA, the CDR3 is TGCAGCGTTGAAGGTTCGGGGGGCCAGGGCCTCGAGCAGTACTTC. This translates into CSVEGSGGQGLEQYF.

The chain links TRBV2 to TRBJ1-2, with D tentatively TRBD1 (6 bases). Trimming shortened V by 5 bases and J by 5 bases, and 9 bases separated the two germline ends. The CDR3 totals 12 residues. The germline V gene has CDR1 SNHLY and CDR2 FYNNEI. The CDR3 DNA reads as TGTGCCAGCAGTTCCACAGGGTATGGCTACACCTTC. Translated, it gives CASSSTGYGYTF.

V and J are TRBV6-4 and TRBJ2-3; perhaps TRBD2 as D (6 bases). The CDR3 length is 14 residues. The V end lost 6 bases, the J end lost 0 bases, and 10 bases lay between the germline ends. CDR1 and CDR2 from the germline V gene are MRHNA and SNTAGT. DNA of the CDR3: TGTGCCAGCAGCAGCGGGCCGAGCACAGATACGCAGTATTTT. Protein product: CASSSGPSTDTQYF.

In its sample, this clone was seen once. The V call is TRBV7-9, the J call TRBJ1-2, with D perhaps matching TRBD1 (5 bases). Deletions cut 1 base from V and 5 bases from J, with 8 bases between. The germline V gene encodes CDR1 SEHNR and CDR2 FQNEAQ (reference sequence). The CDR3 extends over 13 amino acids. CDR3 residues: CASSLGQLYGYTF. DNA for the CDR3: TGTGCCAGCAGCTTAGGACAGCTTTATGGCTACACCTTC.

V is TRBV12-5 and J is TRBJ1-1; a possible D gene is TRBD1 (5 bases). The ends were cut back, 4 bases at V and 5 bases at J, with 20 bases in the middle. Germline V CDR1 and CDR2: LGHNT, FRNRAP. The CDR3 has 16 amino acids. The CDR3 spells CASGSDIGGLGTEAFF. Here the CDR3 DNA reads TGTGCTAGTGGTTCCGATATTGGGGGGTTGGGTACTGAAGCTTTCTTT.

V and J are TRBV28 and TRBJ1-4, with no clear D. Germline-derived CDR1 and CDR2 are MDHEN and SYDVKM. V was shortened by 10 bases and J by 8 bases, with 8 bases between the two germline ends. This CDR3 is 10 amino acids long. The CDR3 is CATHQEKLFF. The CDR3 DNA sequence: TGTGCCACTCACCAGGAAAAACTGTTTTTT. The full variable domain, its missing parts supplied by reference TRBV28 and TRBJ1-4, is DVKVTQSSRYLVKRTGEKVFLECVQDMDHENMFWYRQDPGLGLRLIYFSYDVKMKEKGDIPEGYSVSREKKERFSLILESASTNQTSMYLCATHQEKLFFGSGTQLSVL.

The chain recombines TRBV10-3 with TRBJ1-5; D is unclear. CDR1 ENHRY and CDR2 SYGVKD come from the germline V gene. V shed 1 base and J shed 3 bases, with 7 bases lying between them. This CDR3 has 14 amino acids. The CDR3 protein is CAISEFGSNQPQHF. The CDR3 nucleotides read TGTGCCATCAGTGAGTTCGGGTCCAATCAGCCCCAGCATTTT.

This sequence joins TRBV7-6 and TRBJ2-5, with a weak D call TRBD1 (5 bases). Germline values: CDR1 SGHVS, CDR2 FNYEAQ. CDR3 size: 15 residues. Trimming pared 5 bases from V and 4 bases from J, leaving 17 bases between. The CDR3 bases are TGTGCCAGCAGCCCCGTTAACCTCCAGGGAGAGACCCAGTACTTC. Translated, it gives CASSPVNLQGETQYF.

The J gene is TRBJ1-4, the V gene TRBV2, with D possibly TRBD1 on 6 matching bases. This CDR3 is 14 amino acids long. The ends were cut back, 6 bases at V and 3 bases at J, with 11 bases in the middle. Germline CDR1 reads SNHLY; CDR2 reads FYNNEI. DNA of the CDR3: TGTGCCAGCAGGAAGGACAGACCTAATGAAAAACTGTTTTTT. Translation gives CASRKDRPNEKLFF.

The chain employs TRBV6-4 and TRBJ1-5, with a tentative D call TRBD1 (5 bases). Germline V gene lookup returns CDR1 MRHNA and CDR2 SNTAGT. The CDR3 has 13 residues. V lost 5 bases and J 4 bases, leaving 9 bases between the germline ends. CDR3 sequence reads: CASSLQVNQPQHF. Here the CDR3 DNA reads TGTGCCAGCAGTTTACAGGTGAATCAGCCCCAGCATTTT.

The gene calls are TRBV28 and TRBJ2-2, with D tentatively TRBD2 (5 bases). The CDR3 is made up of 16 amino acids. Trimming took off 2 bases at V and 5 bases at J, with 15 bases between the two ends. Germline CDR1 MDHEN, CDR2 SYDVKM. This CDR3 is CASSLGSVLFTGELFF. CDR3 DNA: TGTGCCAGCAGTTTAGGGAGCGTTCTGTTTACCGGGGAGCTGTTTTTT.

The chain carries TRBV2 and TRBJ2-1; TRBD1 is a possible D gene (7 bases). V lost 7 bases and J lost 7, with 17 bases in between. The length of the CDR3 is 14 residues. Germline V gives CDR1 SNHLY, CDR2 FYNNEI. CDR3 amino acids: CASTAGQFWNEQFF. For the CDR3, the DNA is TGTGCCAGCACGGCGGGACAGTTTTGGAATGAGCAGTTCTTC.

This chain joins TRBV5-1 and TRBJ2-5, with D tentatively TRBD2 (6 bases). The CDR3 has 14 amino acids. V was cut by 7 bases and J by 5 bases, with 18 bases left in between. CDR1 is SGHRS and CDR2 is YFSETQ in the germline V gene. This CDR3 is CASRAAGSGETQYF. Written as DNA, the CDR3 is TGCGCCAGCCGGGCGGCGGGGTCCGGGGAGACCCAGTACTTC.

This rearrangement joins TRBV3-1 (or the pseudogene TRBV3-2) to TRBJ2-2; TRBD2 matches 8 bases. The junction had 5 bases not matched to a gene; V was cut back by 5 bases and J by 6 bases. This CDR3 is 14 amino acids long. Germline lookup yields CDR1 LGHDT and CDR2 YNNKEL (reference sequence). The CDR3 spells CASSFRGGSGELFF. CDR3 nucleotides: TGTGCCAGCAGCTTTCGCGGGGGGTCCGGGGAGCTGTTTTTT.

This chain connects TRBV6-5 to TRBJ1-2; 9 bases align to TRBD1. This CDR3 spans 14 amino acids. The V gene end was trimmed by 6 bases and the J gene end by 4 bases; junction bases not matched to a gene: 6. The germline V gene encodes CDR1 MNHEY and CDR2 SVGAGI. Here the CDR3 reads CASRGTGLSYGYTF. The CDR3 DNA sequence: TGTGCCAGCAGGGGGACAGGGCTCTCCTATGGCTACACCTTC.

This sequence joins TRBV28 and TRBJ1-5, with unresolved D. Germline loops: CDR1 MDHEN, CDR2 SYDVKM. CDR3 length: 11 amino acids. The V gene lost 6 bases and the J gene lost 7 bases, with 7 bases spanning the gap. The CDR3 DNA reads TGTGCCAGCAGCCGAGGCCAGCCCCAGCATTTT. This sequence encodes CASSRGQPQHF.

This clone has only one observation. The rearrangement joins TRBV11-3 to TRBJ2-1; D not certain. The CDR3 length is 14 residues. Between the trimmed V and J ends, which lost 0 bases and 12 bases, there was a span of 15 bases. Per germline, CDR1 SGHNT and CDR2 YENEEA. The CDR3 coding sequence is TGTGCCAGCAGCTTAGATGGGCTACTCATGGGGCAGTTCTTC. As protein: CASSLDGLLMGQFF.

The V gene is TRBV6-2 or TRBV6-3, the J gene TRBJ2-7, with 11 bases fitting TRBD2. Per germline, CDR1 MNHEY and CDR2 SVGEGT. V shed 0 bases, J shed 9 bases, and the junction held 16 bases outside the gene matches. The CDR3 has 18 residues. Here the CDR3 DNA reads TGTGCCAGCAGTTACTCGGTACCTAGCGGGGGGCTAGTCGGTCGGCAGTACTTC. Amino acid sequence: CASSYSVPSGGLVGRQYF.

This clone was seen only once. This chain joins TRBV9 and TRBJ1-2, with 10 bases aligning to TRBD1. The CDR3 is 15 residues long. The junction had 5 bases not matched to a gene; V was cut back by 3 bases and J by 3 bases. Germline lookup yields CDR1 SGDLS and CDR2 YYNGEE. Here the CDR3 reads CASSGDRGGYYGYTF. The CDR3 bases are TGTGCCAGCAGCGGGGACAGGGGCGGCTACTATGGCTACACCTTC.

In this sample, this clone turned up a few times. The chain is built from TRBV7-9 and TRBJ1-2, with D perhaps matching TRBD1 (6 bases). Germline loops: CDR1 SEHNR, CDR2 FQNEAQ (reference sequence). The CDR3 loop spans 15 amino acids. Trimming took off 2 bases at V and 1 base at J, with 11 bases between the two ends. The CDR3 DNA follows: TGTGCCAGCAGCTTAACCAGGGGAAATAACTATGGCTACACCTTC. It encodes CASSLTRGNNYGYTF.

The CDR3: CASSSNAGARREAFF. The CDR3, as DNA: TGCGCCAGCAGCTCGAACGCGGGGGCCCGCCGGGAAGCTTTCTTT. This chain joins TRBV5-1 and TRBJ1-1, with a tentative D call TRBD1 (6 bases). The germline gives CDR1 SGHRS, CDR2 YFSETQ. The CDR3 is 15 residues long. V was shortened by 3 bases and J by 8 bases, with 20 bases between the two germline ends.

This sequence joins TRBV3-1 (or the pseudogene TRBV3-2) and TRBJ2-2; 7 bases line up with TRBD1. The J segment lost 4 bases and the V segment lost 6 bases, leaving 11 bases of the junction unmatched. CDR3 length equals 16 residues. Germline V gives CDR1 LGHDT, CDR2 YNNKEL (reference sequence). In DNA form, the CDR3 reads TGTGCCAGCAGAAAGCTGACAGGGCAAGGCACCGGGGAGCTGTTTTTT. Protein: CASRKLTGQGTGELFF.

The chain employs TRBV19 and TRBJ1-5; D gene uncertain. V was cut by 1 base and J by 1 base, with 8 bases left in between. This CDR3 spans 15 amino acids. Germline V gives CDR1 LNHDA, CDR2 SQIVND (reference sequence). CDR3 region: CASSIAPLSNQPQHF. CDR3 sequence (DNA): TGTGCCAGTAGTATAGCGCCTCTAAGCAATCAGCCCCAGCATTTT.